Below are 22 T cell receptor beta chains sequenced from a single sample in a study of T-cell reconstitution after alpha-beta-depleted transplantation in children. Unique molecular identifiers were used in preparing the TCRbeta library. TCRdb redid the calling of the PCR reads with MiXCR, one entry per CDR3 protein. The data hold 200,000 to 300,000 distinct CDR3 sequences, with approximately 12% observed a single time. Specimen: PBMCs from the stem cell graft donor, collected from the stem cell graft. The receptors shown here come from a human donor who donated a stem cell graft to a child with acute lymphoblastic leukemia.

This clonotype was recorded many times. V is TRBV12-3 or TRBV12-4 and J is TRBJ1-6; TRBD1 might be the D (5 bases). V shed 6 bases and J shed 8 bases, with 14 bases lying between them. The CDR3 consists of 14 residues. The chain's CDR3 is CASRARDGYSPLHF. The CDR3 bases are TGTGCCAGCAGGGCCCGGGACGGGTATTCACCCCTCCACTTT.

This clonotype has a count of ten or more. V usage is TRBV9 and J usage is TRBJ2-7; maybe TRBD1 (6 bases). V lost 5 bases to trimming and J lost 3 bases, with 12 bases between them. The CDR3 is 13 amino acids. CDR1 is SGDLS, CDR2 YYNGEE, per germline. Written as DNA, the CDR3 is TGTGCCAGCAGTTACAGAGGGGGCTACGAGCAGTACTTC. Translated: CASSYRGGYEQYF.

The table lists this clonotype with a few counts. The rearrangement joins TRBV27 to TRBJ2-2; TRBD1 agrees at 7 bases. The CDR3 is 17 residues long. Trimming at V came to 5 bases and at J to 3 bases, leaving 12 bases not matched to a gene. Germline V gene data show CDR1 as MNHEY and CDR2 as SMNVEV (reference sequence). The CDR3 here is CASSPHYRDSYTGELFF. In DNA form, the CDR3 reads TGTGCCAGCAGTCCTCACTACCGGGACAGTTACACCGGGGAGCTGTTTTTT.

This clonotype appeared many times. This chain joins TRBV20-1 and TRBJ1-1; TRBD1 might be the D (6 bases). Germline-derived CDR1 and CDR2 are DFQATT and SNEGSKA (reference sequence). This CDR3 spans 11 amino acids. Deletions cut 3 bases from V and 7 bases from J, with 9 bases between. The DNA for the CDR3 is TGCAGTGCTAGTCGGACAGATGAAGCTTTCTTT. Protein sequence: CSASRTDEAFF.

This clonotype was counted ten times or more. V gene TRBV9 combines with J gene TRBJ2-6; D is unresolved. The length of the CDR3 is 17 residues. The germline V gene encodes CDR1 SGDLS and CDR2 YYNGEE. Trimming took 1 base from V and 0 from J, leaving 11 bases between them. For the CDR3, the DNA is TGTGCCAGCAGCGTATCCTTAAGGCGCTCTGGGGCCAACGTCCTGACTTTC. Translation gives CASSVSLRRSGANVLTF.

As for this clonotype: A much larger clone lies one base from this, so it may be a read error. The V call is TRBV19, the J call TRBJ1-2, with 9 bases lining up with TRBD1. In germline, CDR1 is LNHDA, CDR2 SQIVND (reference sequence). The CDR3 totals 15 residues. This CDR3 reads CASRAGTGINYDYTF. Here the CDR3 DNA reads TGTGCCAGCAGAGCCGGGACAGGGATCAACTATGACTACACCTTC.

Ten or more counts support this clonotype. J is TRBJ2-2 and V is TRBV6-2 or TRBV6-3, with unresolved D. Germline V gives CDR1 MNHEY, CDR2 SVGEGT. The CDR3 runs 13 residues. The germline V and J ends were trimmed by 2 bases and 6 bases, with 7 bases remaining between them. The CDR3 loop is CASSYELPGELFF. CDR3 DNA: TGTGCCAGCAGTTACGAGTTGCCCGGGGAGCTGTTTTTT.

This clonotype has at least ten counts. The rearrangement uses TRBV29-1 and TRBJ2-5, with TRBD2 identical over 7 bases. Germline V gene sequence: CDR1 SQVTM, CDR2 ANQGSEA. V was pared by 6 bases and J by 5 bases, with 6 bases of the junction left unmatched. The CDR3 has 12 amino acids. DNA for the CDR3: TGCAGCGTGACTAGCCTGAAGGAGACCCAGTACTTC. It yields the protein CSVTSLKETQYF.

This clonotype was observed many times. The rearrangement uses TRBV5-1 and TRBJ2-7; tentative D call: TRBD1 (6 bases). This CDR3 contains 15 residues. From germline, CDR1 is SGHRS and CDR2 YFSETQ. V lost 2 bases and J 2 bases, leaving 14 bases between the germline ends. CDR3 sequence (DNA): TGCGCCAGCAGCTTATACAGGGTAGCCGCCTACGAGCAGTACTTC. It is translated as CASSLYRVAAYEQYF.

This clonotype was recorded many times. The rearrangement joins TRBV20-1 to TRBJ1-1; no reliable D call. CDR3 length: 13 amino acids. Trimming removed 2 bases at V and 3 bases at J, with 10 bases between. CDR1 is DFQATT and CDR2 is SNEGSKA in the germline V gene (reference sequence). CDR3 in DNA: TGCAGTGCTAGATTACTTAGAGACACTGAAGCTTTCTTT. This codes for CSARLLRDTEAFF.

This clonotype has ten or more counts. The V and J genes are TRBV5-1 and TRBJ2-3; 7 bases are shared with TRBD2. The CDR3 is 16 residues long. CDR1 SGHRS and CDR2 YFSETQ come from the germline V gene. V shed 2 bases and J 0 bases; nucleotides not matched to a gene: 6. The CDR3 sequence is CASSLPSGASTDTQYF. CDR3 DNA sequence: TGCGCCAGCAGCTTACCTAGCGGTGCTAGCACAGATACGCAGTATTTT.

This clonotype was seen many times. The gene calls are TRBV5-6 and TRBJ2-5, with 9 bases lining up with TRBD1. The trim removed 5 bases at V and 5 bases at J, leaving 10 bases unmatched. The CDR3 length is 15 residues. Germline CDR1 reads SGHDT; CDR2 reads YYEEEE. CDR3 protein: CASSLPQGAWETQYF. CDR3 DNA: TGTGCCAGCAGTTTACCACAGGGGGCATGGGAGACCCAGTACTTC.

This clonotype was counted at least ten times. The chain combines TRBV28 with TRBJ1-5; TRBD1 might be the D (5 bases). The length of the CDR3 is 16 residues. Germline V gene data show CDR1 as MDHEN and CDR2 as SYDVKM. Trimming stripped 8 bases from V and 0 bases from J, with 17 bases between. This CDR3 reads CASARDAPYSNQPQHF. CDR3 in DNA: TGTGCCAGCGCGAGGGACGCCCCCTATAGCAATCAGCCCCAGCATTTT.

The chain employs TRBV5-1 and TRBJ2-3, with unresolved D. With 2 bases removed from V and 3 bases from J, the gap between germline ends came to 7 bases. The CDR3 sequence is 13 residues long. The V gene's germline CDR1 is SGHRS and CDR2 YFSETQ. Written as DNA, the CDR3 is TGCGCCAGCAGCTTCGCTAGTACAGATACGCAGTATTTT. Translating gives CASSFASTDTQYF.

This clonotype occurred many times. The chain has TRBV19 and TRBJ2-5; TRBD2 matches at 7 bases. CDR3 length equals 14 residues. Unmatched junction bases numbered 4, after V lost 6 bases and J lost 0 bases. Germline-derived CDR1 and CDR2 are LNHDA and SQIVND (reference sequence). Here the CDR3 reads CASRGLDYQETQYF. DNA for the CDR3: TGTGCCAGTAGAGGACTAGACTACCAAGAGACCCAGTACTTC.

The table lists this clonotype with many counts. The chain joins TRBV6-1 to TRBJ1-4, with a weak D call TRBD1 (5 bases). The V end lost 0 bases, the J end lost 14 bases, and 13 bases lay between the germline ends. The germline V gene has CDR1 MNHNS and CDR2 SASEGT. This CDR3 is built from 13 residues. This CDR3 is CASSEALGRSLFF. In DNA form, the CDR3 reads TGTGCCAGCAGTGAAGCACTGGGACGGAGCCTGTTTTTT.

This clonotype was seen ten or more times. This CDR3 reads CASSPGTGQEPQHF. The CDR3 coding sequence is TGCGCCAGCAGCCCTGGGACAGGACAAGAGCCCCAGCATTTT. The chain recombines TRBV5-1 with TRBJ1-5; 8 nucleotides align to TRBD1. Germline CDR1 reads SGHRS; CDR2 reads YFSETQ. This CDR3 is built from 14 residues. Trimming took 4 bases from V and 8 from J; bases not matched to a gene: 8.

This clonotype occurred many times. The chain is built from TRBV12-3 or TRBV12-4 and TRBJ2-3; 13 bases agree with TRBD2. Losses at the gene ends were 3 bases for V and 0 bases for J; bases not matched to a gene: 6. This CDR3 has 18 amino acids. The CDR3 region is CASSFRTSGSLSTDTQYF. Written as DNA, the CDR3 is TGTGCCAGCAGTTTTAGGACTAGCGGGAGCCTCAGCACAGATACGCAGTATTTT.

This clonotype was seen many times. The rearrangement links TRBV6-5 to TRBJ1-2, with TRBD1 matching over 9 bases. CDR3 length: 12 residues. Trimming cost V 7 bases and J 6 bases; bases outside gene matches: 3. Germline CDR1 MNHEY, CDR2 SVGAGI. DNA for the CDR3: TGTGCCAGCATGCGGACAGGGGATGGCTACACCTTC. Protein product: CASMRTGDGYTF.

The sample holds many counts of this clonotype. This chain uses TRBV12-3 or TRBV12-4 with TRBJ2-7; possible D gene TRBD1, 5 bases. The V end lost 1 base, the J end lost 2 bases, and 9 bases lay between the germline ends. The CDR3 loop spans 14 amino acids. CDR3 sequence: CASSLGGNTYEQYF. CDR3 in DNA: TGTGCCAGCAGTTTAGGGGGCAATACCTACGAGCAGTACTTC.

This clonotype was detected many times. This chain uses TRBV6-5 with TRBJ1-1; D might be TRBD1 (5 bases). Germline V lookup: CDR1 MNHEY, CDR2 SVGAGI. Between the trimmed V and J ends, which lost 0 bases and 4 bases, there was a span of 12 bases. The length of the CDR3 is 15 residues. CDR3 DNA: TGTGCCAGCAGTTACTCGGAGGGGCCCGGCACTGAAGCTTTCTTT. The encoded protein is CASSYSEGPGTEAFF.

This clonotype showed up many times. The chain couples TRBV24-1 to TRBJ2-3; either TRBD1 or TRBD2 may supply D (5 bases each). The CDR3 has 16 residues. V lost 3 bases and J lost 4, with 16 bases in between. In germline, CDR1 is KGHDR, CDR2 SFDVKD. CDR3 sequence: CATSDAGTIGADTQYF. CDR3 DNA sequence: TGTGCCACCAGTGATGCCGGGACCATAGGAGCAGATACGCAGTATTTT.